This T cell receptor beta chain was sequenced during a study of a mutant IDH1 vaccine in newly diagnosed glioma. Across the whole study: The treated population exhibited a male proportion of 62.5%, a female proportion of roughly 40%, and a mean age of 40.4 years. V12 fell at week 35 and V13, the study end, at week 47.

Trimming cost V 1 base and J 4 bases, with 16 bases left between them. Germline V gene data show CDR1 as MGHRA and CDR2 as YSYEKL. The length of the CDR3 is 17 residues. Only a few counts were recorded for this clone. The antigen remains unidentified. Using immunoSEQ multiplex PCR, the repertoire was profiled, and TCRdb retains in-frame clones only, with some absent. The sample consists of fewer than 35,000 clones, about 80% of them appearing once. The time point here: week 47, end of study. The investigators gave 300 ug of mutant IDH1 20-mer peptide in each vaccine dose, together with topical imiquimod.

The origin of this receptor is a man aged 25 to 40 with glioma. J is TRBJ1-4 and V is TRBV4-1; a possible D gene is TRBD1 (5 bases). The input for sequencing was PBMCs, taken from a glioma patient whose treatment included an IDH1 peptide vaccine. CDR3 bases: TGCGCCAGCAGCCAAGGTCAGGGCGGAGGTGGTAATGAAAAACTGTTTTTT. Residues: CASSQGQGGGGNEKLFF.